Presented here are 32 T cell receptor beta chains from one specimen sequenced in a study of blood T cell repertoires in COVID-19. TCRdb keeps only in-frame clones here, not all; method: immunoSEQ multiplex PCR. The sample lists some 350,000 clones, under 95% occurring once. The sample consisted of peripheral blood. These receptors were taken from a woman aged 18 to 35 who had recovered from COVID-19.

The chain recombines TRBV27 with TRBJ1-2, with D perhaps TRBD1 (6 bases). Trimming removed 3 bases from V and 4 bases from J, with 18 bases in between. CDR3 length: 16 residues. The germline CDR1 and CDR2 sequences are MNHEY and SMNVEV (reference sequence). CDR3 loop: CASSFRAGHRFYGYTF. The CDR3 DNA follows: TGTGCCAGCAGTTTCCGAGCGGGACACCGGTTCTATGGCTACACCTTC.

The chain carries TRBV9 and TRBJ1-5; D remains unclear. The ends were cut back, 3 bases at V and 3 bases at J, with 10 bases in the middle. The V gene's germline CDR1 is SGDLS and CDR2 YYNGEE. The CDR3 length is 14 residues. CDR3 sequence (DNA): TGTGCCAGCAGCGCAACTCTCCTCAATCAGCCCCAGCATTTT. This translates into CASSATLLNQPQHF. The entire variable domain, with the rest obtained from reference TRBV9 and TRBJ1-5, is as follows: DSGVTQTPKHLITATGQRVTLRCSPRSGDLSVYWYQQSLDQGLQFLIQYYNGEERAKGNILERFSAQQFPDLHSELNLSSLELGDSALYFCASSATLLNQPQHFGDGTRLSIL.

The chain joins TRBV20-1 to TRBJ1-2, with D maybe TRBD1 (6 bases). V was shortened by 6 bases and J by 2 bases, with 19 bases between the two germline ends. Germline V gives CDR1 DFQATT, CDR2 SNEGSKA (reference sequence). This CDR3 contains 15 residues. CDR3 loop: CSASAIRTENYGYTF. CDR3 in DNA: TGCAGTGCCAGTGCCATAAGGACAGAAAACTATGGCTACACCTTC.

The CDR3 bases are TGTGCCAGCAGCTTAGAACTGCTTCCCTACAATGAGCAGTTCTTC. Protein: CASSLELLPYNEQFF. The chain couples TRBV7-7 to TRBJ2-1; D is uncertain. This CDR3 has 15 amino acids. Per the germline V gene, CDR1 is SSHAT and CDR2 is FNYEAQ (reference sequence). V lost 1 base, J lost 2 bases, and 9 bases lay in between.

The V gene is TRBV11-3, the J gene TRBJ2-7; tentative D call: TRBD1 (5 bases). Trimming cost V 1 base and J 7 bases, with 11 bases left between them. Per germline, CDR1 SGHNT and CDR2 YENEEA. The CDR3 contains 13 residues. The CDR3 DNA reads TGTGCCAGCAGCTTAGGGGCAGGGCGGGAGCAGTACGTC. It is translated as CASSLGAGREQYV.

V is TRBV6-4 and J is TRBJ2-3, with no clear D. The CDR3 sequence is 15 residues long. Germline CDR1 is MRHNA and CDR2 is SNTAGT. Trimming stripped 3 bases from V and 0 bases from J, with 10 bases between. CDR3 residues: CASSDGSVSTDTQYF. CDR3 sequence (DNA): TGTGCCAGCAGTGATGGAAGCGTAAGCACAGATACGCAGTATTTT.

V usage is TRBV11-3 and J usage is TRBJ2-5; 9 positions agree with TRBD1. CDR3 length: 17 residues. Losses at the gene ends were 5 bases for V and 1 base for J; bases not matched to a gene: 11. The germline gives CDR1 SGHNT, CDR2 YENEEA. This CDR3 is CASSKRTGEVGQETQYF. The CDR3 coding sequence is TGTGCCAGCAGCAAAAGGACAGGGGAGGTGGGCCAAGAGACCCAGTACTTC.

The chain recombines TRBV19 with TRBJ1-2; 9 bases are shared with TRBD1. V trimming: 7 bases; J trimming: 4 bases; junction bases outside the gene matches: 7. The CDR3 has 14 amino acids. Germline V gene lookup returns CDR1 LNHDA and CDR2 SQIVND (reference sequence). Here the CDR3 reads CASTAQGAFYGYTF. The CDR3 bases are TGTGCCAGTACCGCACAGGGGGCGTTCTATGGCTACACCTTC.

CDR3 region: CASSFELAGETQYF. DNA of the CDR3: TGTGCCAGCAGCTTCGAACTAGCTGGTGAGACCCAGTACTTC. This chain uses TRBV11-3 with TRBJ2-5, with D tentatively TRBD2 (6 bases). Germline assignment: CDR1 SGHNT and CDR2 YENEEA. Trimming pared 3 bases from V and 5 bases from J, leaving 13 bases between. This CDR3 region has 14 residues.

This clone came up once. V usage is TRBV5-5 and J usage is TRBJ2-3; 14 bases fit TRBD2. The CDR3 spans 18 residues. Germline CDR1 reads SGHKS; CDR2 reads YYEKEE (reference sequence). The V and J ends lost 4 bases and 0 bases, in that order; junction bases with no gene match: 7. The CDR3 region is CASSVPGLAGVSTDTQYF. The CDR3 DNA follows: TGTGCCAGCAGCGTGCCGGGACTAGCGGGAGTGAGCACAGATACGCAGTATTTT.

The chain recombines TRBV27 with TRBJ2-1; 10 nucleotides agree with TRBD2. Germline assignment: CDR1 MNHEY and CDR2 SMNVEV (reference sequence). V shed 1 base and J 5 bases; nucleotides not matched to a gene: 11. CDR3 length: 18 amino acids. CDR3 sequence: CASSLYWGMSGRDNEQFF. The CDR3 DNA reads as TGTGCCAGCAGTTTATATTGGGGAATGAGCGGGAGGGACAATGAGCAGTTCTTC.

The chain recombines TRBV2 with TRBJ1-1; D is possibly TRBD1 (5 bases). Looked up from germline, CDR1 is SNHLY and CDR2 is FYNNEI. Trimming took 2 bases from V and 7 from J, leaving 17 bases between them. The CDR3 sequence is 15 residues long. CDR3 nucleotide sequence: TGTGCCAGCAGTGAAAGAATGGGGCAGGGCGGTGAAGCTTTCTTT. Its translation: CASSERMGQGGEAFF.

The V call is TRBV7-2, the J call TRBJ2-3, with a tentative D call TRBD1 (5 bases). The CDR3 runs to 13 residues. The germline gives CDR1 SGHTA, CDR2 FQGNSA. V lost 1 base and J lost 8, with 10 bases in between. CDR3 in DNA: TGTGCCAGCAGCTTAGAACAGGTGGTTACGCAGTATTTT. Encoded protein: CASSLEQVVTQYF.

This clone is a singleton in its sample. V gene TRBV19 combines with J gene TRBJ1-1; D is possibly TRBD1 (5 bases). Trimming cost V 5 bases and J 4 bases, with 8 bases left between them. CDR1 and CDR2 (germline): LNHDA, SQIVND (reference sequence). This CDR3 spans 12 amino acids. The chain's CDR3 is CASSYGGTEAFF. The CDR3 region has the DNA TGTGCCAGTAGTTACGGGGGCACTGAAGCTTTCTTT. Supplemented by reference TRBV19 and TRBJ1-1, the full variable domain reads DGGITQSPKYLFRKEGQNVTLSCEQNLNHDAMYWYRQDPGQGLRLIYYSQIVNDFQKGDIAEGYSVSREKKESFPLTVTSAQKNPTAFYLCASSYGGTEAFFGQGTRLTVV.

The chain is built from TRBV5-6 and TRBJ1-5; 8 nucleotides match TRBD1. The CDR3 is 15 residues long. The V gene end was trimmed by 4 bases and the J gene end by 3 bases; junction bases not matched to a gene: 6. The V gene's germline CDR1 is SGHDT and CDR2 YYEEEE. The CDR3 DNA is TGTGCCAGCAGCAATCGACAGGGGTTCAATCAGCCCCAGCATTTT. Translated, it gives CASSNRQGFNQPQHF.

The chain recombines TRBV6-5 with TRBJ1-6; 7 bases agree with TRBD1. Per the germline V gene, CDR1 is MNHEY and CDR2 is SVGAGI. The CDR3 is 13 residues long. Unmatched junction bases numbered 5, after V lost 5 bases and J lost 10 bases. The DNA of the CDR3 is TGTGCCAGCAGTCGACAGGGACAGTCACCCCTCCACTTT. Protein: CASSRQGQSPLHF.

The chain carries TRBV11-3 and TRBJ1-2; D is possibly TRBD1 (5 bases). The ends were cut back, 1 base at V and 3 bases at J, with 21 bases in the middle. The germline gives CDR1 SGHNT, CDR2 YENEEA. This CDR3 has 18 amino acids. The CDR3, as DNA: TGTGCCAGCAGCTTAGGGACGGTGTTGCAGGACAAGGACTATGGCTACACCTTC. It codes for CASSLGTVLQDKDYGYTF.

The chain has TRBV7-2 and TRBJ1-1; maybe TRBD1 (5 bases). Deletions cut 2 bases from V and 1 base from J, with 8 bases between. Germline CDR1 and CDR2: SGHTA and FQGNSA. This CDR3 has 14 residues. The CDR3 region is CASSLRGTNTEAFF. The CDR3 coding sequence is TGTGCCAGCAGCTTACGGGGGACGAACACTGAAGCTTTCTTT.

The V gene is TRBV4-1, the J gene TRBJ1-5; D may be TRBD1 (6 bases). Germline values: CDR1 MGHRA, CDR2 YSYEKL. The CDR3 extends over 15 amino acids. V was clipped by 1 base and J by 1 base, with 8 bases between them. The CDR3 protein is CASSQGTASNQPQHF. Written as DNA, the CDR3 is TGCGCCAGCAGCCAAGGGACAGCAAGCAATCAGCCCCAGCATTTT.

The gene calls are TRBV29-1 and TRBJ2-3; no clear D gene. Between the trimmed V and J ends, which lost 6 bases and 4 bases, there was a span of 8 bases. The CDR3 runs to 11 residues. Germline CDR1 is SQVTM and CDR2 is ANQGSEA. The CDR3 DNA is TGCAGCGTCCCCACACCAGATACGCAGTATTTT. Translation gives CSVPTPDTQYF.

This clone appeared a single time. The chain employs TRBV27 and TRBJ1-5; D not certain. Germline assignment: CDR1 MNHEY and CDR2 SMNVEV (reference sequence). The V and J ends lost 5 bases and 1 base respectively, with 12 bases between them. The CDR3 extends over 15 amino acids. The CDR3 loop is CASSGRGRSNQPQHF. For the CDR3, the DNA is TGTGCCAGCAGTGGCCGGGGAAGAAGCAATCAGCCCCAGCATTTT.

The V gene is TRBV5-4, the J gene TRBJ2-1; D ambiguous. V was pared by 2 bases and J by 6 bases, with 12 bases between. This CDR3 spans 14 amino acids. Germline V lookup: CDR1 SGHNT, CDR2 YYREEE (reference sequence). Written as DNA, the CDR3 is TGTGCCAGCAGCTTAGGAGCACGGCTCAATGAGCAGTTCTTC. Protein sequence: CASSLGARLNEQFF.

The V gene is TRBV19, the J gene TRBJ1-6; D gene ambiguous. The CDR3 sequence is 12 residues long. Germline CDR1 and CDR2: LNHDA and SQIVND (reference sequence). V was cut by 3 bases and J by 8 bases, with 5 bases left in between. The CDR3 DNA reads TGTGCCAGTAGTATCGGGGATTCACCCCTCCACTTT. Amino acid sequence: CASSIGDSPLHF.

This clone was counted a single time. This chain connects TRBV19 to TRBJ1-5; possibly TRBD1 for D (5 bases). CDR1 is LNHDA, CDR2 SQIVND, per germline (reference sequence). This CDR3 is 13 amino acids long. Trimming stripped 6 bases from V and 6 bases from J, with 12 bases between. CDR3 in amino acids: CASRDQGGQPQHF. For the CDR3, the DNA is TGTGCCAGTAGGGACCAGGGAGGTCAGCCCCAGCATTTT.

This clone was found once. The J gene is TRBJ2-3, the V gene TRBV28, with TRBD2 identical over 7 bases. With 1 base clipped from V and 1 base from J, the junction kept 5 bases outside the gene matches. CDR3 length equals 16 residues. Per germline, CDR1 MDHEN and CDR2 SYDVKM. CDR3 DNA: TGTGCCAGCAGTTTATCTGGCGGGAGAGGCACAGATACGCAGTATTTT. This sequence encodes CASSLSGGRGTDTQYF.

The genes are TRBV7-2 and TRBJ1-5; 8 nucleotides line up with TRBD1. The CDR3 runs 16 residues. Germline values: CDR1 SGHTA, CDR2 FQGNSA. V dropped 4 bases and J dropped 2; count of bases not matched to a gene: 7. The CDR3 here is CASSSGTGGGNQPQHF. The CDR3 DNA sequence: TGTGCCAGCAGCTCCGGGACAGGAGGTGGCAATCAGCCCCAGCATTTT. The full variable domain, rest sourced from reference TRBV7-2 and TRBJ1-5, is GAGVSQSPSNKVTEKGKDVELRCDPISGHTALYWYRQSLGQGLEFLIYFQGNSAPDKSGLPSDRFSAERTGGSVSTLTIQRTQQEDSAVYLCASSSGTGGGNQPQHFGDGTRLSIL.

CDR3 in DNA: TGCGCCAGCAGCTTGGATTTTATAGGGGCGGCCGCCTCCAGAAGCACAGATACGCAGTATTTT. Its protein is CASSLDFIGAAASRSTDTQYF. The V and J genes are TRBV5-1 and TRBJ2-3; D possibly corresponds to TRBD1 (5 bases). This CDR3 has 21 residues. CDR1 and CDR2 (germline): SGHRS, YFSETQ. Trimming took 0 bases from V and 0 from J, leaving 26 bases between them.

The CDR3 DNA follows: TGTGCCAGCAGCCAACCGTATCCTAATGAAAAACTGTTTTTT. Translating gives CASSQPYPNEKLFF. The chain employs TRBV3-1 (or the pseudogene TRBV3-2) and TRBJ1-4; D gene ambiguous. The CDR3 is 14 residues long. V gave up 2 bases and J gave up 3 bases, with 7 bases separating them. Germline V gene sequence: CDR1 LGHDT, CDR2 YNNKEL (reference sequence).

This chain connects TRBV6-5 to TRBJ1-1; weak D call: TRBD1 (6 bases). Trimming pared 4 bases from V and 1 base from J, leaving 13 bases between. The CDR3 covers 15 residues. Germline V lookup: CDR1 MNHEY, CDR2 SVGAGI. CDR3 coding DNA: TGTGCCAGCAGTTTACAGGGTCGGCGGAACACTGAAGCTTTCTTT. It codes for CASSLQGRRNTEAFF.

The rearrangement links TRBV6-5 to TRBJ1-1, with D perhaps matching TRBD1 (5 bases). CDR1 is MNHEY and CDR2 is SVGAGI in the germline V gene. V lost 5 bases, J lost 0 bases, and 10 bases lay in between. The CDR3 is 14 residues long. This chain's CDR3 is CASSKGNMNTEAFF. The CDR3 DNA reads as TGTGCCAGCAGTAAGGGGAACATGAACACTGAAGCTTTCTTT.

The rearrangement links TRBV11-3 to TRBJ2-5; D might be TRBD2 (5 bases). The CDR3 covers 13 residues. The V end lost 3 bases, the J end lost 0 bases, and 5 bases lay between the germline ends. The V gene's germline CDR1 is SGHNT and CDR2 YENEEA. CDR3 bases: TGTGCCAGCAGCTTGGGAGACCAAGAGACCCAGTACTTC. Translating gives CASSLGDQETQYF.

The chain is built from TRBV27 and TRBJ2-3, with 8 bases aligning to TRBD2. Germline V lookup: CDR1 MNHEY, CDR2 SMNVEV (reference sequence). This CDR3 is built from 15 residues. The J segment lost 4 bases and the V segment lost 5 bases, leaving 8 bases of the junction unmatched. In nucleotides, the CDR3 is TGTGCCAGCAGTACCCTTGACGGGAGGGCAGATACGCAGTATTTT. Protein: CASSTLDGRADTQYF.